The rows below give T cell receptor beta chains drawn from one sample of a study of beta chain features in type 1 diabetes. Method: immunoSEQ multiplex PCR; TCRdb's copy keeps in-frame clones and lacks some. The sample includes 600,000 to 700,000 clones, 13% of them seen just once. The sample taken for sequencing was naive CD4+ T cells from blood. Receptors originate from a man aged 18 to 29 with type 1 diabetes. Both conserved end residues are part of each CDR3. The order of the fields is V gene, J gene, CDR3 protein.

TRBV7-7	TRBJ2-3	CASSQGRGATDTQYF
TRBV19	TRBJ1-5	CASTVGGQGNQPQHF
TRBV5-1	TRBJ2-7	CASSLVAEVGEQYF
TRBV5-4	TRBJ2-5	CASSLSAPKETQYF
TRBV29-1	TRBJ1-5	CSIRGQGDQPQHF
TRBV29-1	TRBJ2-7	CSVEGQGAYEQYF
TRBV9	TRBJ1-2	CASSVAWTDYGYTF
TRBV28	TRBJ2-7	CASALYEQYF
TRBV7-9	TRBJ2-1	CASSSRDGGGEQFF
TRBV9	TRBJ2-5	CASSVGGAHQETQYF
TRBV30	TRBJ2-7	CAWSVSGEAGGPLVYEQYF
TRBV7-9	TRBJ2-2	CASSSGQRRGGELFF
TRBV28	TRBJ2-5	CASRSAGGRETQYF
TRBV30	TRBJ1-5	CAWSQTRDQPQHF
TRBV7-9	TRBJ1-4	CASSLGRGPRLANEKLFF
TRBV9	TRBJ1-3	CASSVEGSSGNTIYF
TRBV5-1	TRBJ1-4	CASSSQGQGVEKLFF
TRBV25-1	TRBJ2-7	CASSEWGSDYEQYF
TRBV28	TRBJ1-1	CASSMTDQWNTEAFF
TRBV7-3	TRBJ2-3	CASSPQGLHTDTQYF
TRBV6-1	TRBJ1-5	CASTPIYDGQPQHF
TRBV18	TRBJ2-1	CASSLLLAGSSYNEQFF
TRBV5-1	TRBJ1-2	CASSFGQGYGYTF
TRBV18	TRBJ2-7	CASSPAGYLYEQYF
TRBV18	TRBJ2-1	CASSPGLGDEQFF
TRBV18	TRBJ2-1	CASSTRDSYNEQFF
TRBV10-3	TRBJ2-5	CAISESGGAETQYF
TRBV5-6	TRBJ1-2	CASSLERQGHGYTF
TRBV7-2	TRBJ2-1	CASSSQRGLWDEQFF
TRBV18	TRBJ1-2	CASSPRTGDGYTF
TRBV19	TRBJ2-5	CASSIDRALETQYF
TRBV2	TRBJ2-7	CASEPGKSYEQYF
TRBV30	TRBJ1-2	CAWIGGGYGYTF
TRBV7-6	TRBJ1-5	CASSLEYGPSGPQHF
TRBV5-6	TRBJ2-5	CASSLGQQETQYF
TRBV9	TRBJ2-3	CASSPRQGSTDTQYF
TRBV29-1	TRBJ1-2	CSVTGTGWGYGYTF